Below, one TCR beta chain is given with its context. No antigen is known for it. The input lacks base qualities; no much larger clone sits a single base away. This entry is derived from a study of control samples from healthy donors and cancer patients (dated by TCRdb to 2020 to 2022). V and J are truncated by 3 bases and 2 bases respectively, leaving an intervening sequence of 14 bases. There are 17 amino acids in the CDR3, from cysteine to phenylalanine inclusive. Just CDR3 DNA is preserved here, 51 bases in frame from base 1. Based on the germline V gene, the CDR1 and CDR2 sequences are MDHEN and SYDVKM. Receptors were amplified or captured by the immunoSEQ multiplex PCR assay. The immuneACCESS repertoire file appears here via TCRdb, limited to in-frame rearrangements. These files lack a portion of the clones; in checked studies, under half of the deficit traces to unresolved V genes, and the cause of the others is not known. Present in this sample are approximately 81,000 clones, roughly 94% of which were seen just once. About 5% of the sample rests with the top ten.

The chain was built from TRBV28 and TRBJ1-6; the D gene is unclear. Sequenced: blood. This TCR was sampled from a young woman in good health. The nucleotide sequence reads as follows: TGTGCCAGCAGTTTTATTCCGGGGAGCACCTATAATTCACCCCTCCACTTT. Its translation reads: CASSFIPGSTYNSPLHF.